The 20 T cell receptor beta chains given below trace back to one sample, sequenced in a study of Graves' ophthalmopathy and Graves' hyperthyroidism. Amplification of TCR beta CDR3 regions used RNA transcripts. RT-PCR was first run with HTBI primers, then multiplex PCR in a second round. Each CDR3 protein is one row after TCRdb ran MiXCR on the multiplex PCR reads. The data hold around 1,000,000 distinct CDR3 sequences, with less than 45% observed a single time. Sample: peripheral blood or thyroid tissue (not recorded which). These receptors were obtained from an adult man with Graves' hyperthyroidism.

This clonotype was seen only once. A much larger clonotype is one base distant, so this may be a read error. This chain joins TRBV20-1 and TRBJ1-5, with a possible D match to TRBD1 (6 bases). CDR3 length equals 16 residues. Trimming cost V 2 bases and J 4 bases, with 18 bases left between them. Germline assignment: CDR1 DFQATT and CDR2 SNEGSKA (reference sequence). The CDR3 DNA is TGCAGTGCTAGATACCCCCGAGCAGGGGCAAATCAGCCCCAGCATTTT. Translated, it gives CSARYPRAGANQPQHF.

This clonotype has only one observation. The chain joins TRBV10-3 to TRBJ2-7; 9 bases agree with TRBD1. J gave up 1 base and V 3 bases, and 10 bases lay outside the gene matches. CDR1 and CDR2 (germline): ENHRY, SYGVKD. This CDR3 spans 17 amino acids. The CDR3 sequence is CAISEQSGTGISYEQYF. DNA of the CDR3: TGTGCCATCAGTGAACAATCCGGGACAGGGATATCCTACGAGCAGTACTTC.

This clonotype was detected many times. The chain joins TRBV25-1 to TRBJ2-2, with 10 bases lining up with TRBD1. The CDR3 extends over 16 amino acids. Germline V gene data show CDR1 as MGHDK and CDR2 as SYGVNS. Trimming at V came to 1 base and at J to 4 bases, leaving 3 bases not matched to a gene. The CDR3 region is CASSELGQGPTGELFF. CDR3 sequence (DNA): TGTGCCAGCAGTGAATTGGGACAGGGGCCCACCGGGGAGCTGTTTTTT.

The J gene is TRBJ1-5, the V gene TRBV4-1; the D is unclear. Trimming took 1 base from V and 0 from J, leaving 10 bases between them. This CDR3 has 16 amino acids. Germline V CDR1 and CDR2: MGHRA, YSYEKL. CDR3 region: CASSQVLEDSNQPQHF. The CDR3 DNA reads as TGCGCCAGCAGCCAAGTTTTAGAAGATAGCAATCAGCCCCAGCATTTT.

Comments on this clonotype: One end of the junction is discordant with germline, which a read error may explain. CDR3 DNA sequence: TGCGCCAGCAACAGAGATTTGACACGGAACACCGGGGGGCTGTTTTTT. It is translated as CASNRDLTRNTGGLFF. The chain recombines TRBV7-2 with TRBJ2-2, with D possibly being TRBD2 (6 bases). This CDR3 is built from 16 residues. Germline loops: CDR1 SGHTA, CDR2 FQGNSA.

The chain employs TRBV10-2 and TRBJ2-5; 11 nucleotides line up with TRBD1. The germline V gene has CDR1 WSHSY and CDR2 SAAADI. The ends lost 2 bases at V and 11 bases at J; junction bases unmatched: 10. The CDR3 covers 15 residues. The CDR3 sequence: CASSEPDRGRSGQYF. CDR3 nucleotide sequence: TGCGCCAGCAGTGAGCCGGACAGGGGGCGATCGGGGCAGTACTTC.

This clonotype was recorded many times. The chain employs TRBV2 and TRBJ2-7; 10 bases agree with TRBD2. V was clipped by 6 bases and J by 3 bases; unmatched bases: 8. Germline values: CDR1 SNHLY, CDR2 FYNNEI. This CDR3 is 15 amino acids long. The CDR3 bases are TGTGCCAGCAGCAATGCGCGACTAGCGGGCTACGAGCAGTACTTC. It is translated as CASSNARLAGYEQYF.

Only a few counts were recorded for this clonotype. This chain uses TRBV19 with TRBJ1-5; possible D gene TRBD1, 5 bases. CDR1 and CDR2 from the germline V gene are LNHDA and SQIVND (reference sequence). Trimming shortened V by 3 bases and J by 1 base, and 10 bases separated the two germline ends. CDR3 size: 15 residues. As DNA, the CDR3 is TGTGCCAGTAGTATTCTGGGGGGGAGCAATCAGCCCCAGCATTTT. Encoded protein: CASSILGGSNQPQHF.

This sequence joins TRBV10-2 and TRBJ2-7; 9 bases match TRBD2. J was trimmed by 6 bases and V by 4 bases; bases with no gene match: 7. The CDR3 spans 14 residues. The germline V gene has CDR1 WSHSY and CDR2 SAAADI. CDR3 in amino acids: CASSAGLAGSEQYF. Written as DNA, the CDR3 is TGCGCCAGCAGTGCCGGGCTAGCGGGAAGCGAGCAGTACTTC.

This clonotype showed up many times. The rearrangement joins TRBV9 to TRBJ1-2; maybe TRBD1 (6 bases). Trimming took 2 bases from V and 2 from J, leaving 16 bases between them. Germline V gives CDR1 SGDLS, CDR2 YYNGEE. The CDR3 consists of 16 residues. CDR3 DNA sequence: TGTGCCAGCAGCGTCACCGGGGGGGGGGCGAACTATGGCTACACCTTC. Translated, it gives CASSVTGGGANYGYTF.

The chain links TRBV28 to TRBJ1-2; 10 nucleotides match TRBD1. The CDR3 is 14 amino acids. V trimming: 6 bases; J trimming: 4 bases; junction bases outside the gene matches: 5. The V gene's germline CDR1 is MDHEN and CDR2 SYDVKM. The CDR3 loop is CASRRQGAPYGYTF. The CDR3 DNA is TGTGCCAGCAGGAGACAGGGGGCCCCCTATGGCTACACCTTC.

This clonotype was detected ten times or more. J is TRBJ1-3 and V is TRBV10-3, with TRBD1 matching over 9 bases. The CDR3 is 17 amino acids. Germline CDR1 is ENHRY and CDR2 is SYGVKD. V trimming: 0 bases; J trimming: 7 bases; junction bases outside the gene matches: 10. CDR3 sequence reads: CAISESLLGQGLNTIYF. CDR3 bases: TGTGCCATCAGTGAGTCCTTGTTGGGACAGGGACTTAACACCATATATTTT.

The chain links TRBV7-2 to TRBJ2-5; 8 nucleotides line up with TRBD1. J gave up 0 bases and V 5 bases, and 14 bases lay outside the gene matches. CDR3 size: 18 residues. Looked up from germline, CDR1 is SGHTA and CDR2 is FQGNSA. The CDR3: CASSPDGTGGSYQETQYF. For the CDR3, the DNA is TGTGCCAGCAGCCCGGACGGCACAGGGGGATCGTACCAAGAGACCCAGTACTTC.

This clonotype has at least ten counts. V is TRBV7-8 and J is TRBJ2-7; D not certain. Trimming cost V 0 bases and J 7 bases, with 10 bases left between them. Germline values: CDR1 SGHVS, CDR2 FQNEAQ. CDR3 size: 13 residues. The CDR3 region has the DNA TGTGCCAGCAGCTTAGCAGCCAGTACGGAGCAGTACTTC. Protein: CASSLAASTEQYF.

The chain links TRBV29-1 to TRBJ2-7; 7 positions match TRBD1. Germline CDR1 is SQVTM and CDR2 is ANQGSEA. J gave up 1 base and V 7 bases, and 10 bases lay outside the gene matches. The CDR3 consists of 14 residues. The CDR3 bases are TGCAGCGCGCCGGGGACAGAGGCTTCCTACGAGCAGTACTTC. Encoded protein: CSAPGTEASYEQYF.

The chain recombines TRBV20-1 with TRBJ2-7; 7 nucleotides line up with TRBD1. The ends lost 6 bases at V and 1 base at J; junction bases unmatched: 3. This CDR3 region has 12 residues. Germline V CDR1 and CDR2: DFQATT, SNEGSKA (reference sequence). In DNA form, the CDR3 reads TGCAGTGCCTCGGGACAGTCCTACGAGCAGTACTTC. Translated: CSASGQSYEQYF.

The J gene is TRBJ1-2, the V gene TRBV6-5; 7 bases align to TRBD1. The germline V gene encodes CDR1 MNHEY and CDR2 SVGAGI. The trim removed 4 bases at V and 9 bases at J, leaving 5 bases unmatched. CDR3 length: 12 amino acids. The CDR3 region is CASSSTGQRYTF. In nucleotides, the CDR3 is TGTGCCAGCAGTTCGACGGGACAGCGCTACACCTTC.

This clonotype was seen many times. CDR3 sequence: CASSKEISNQPQHF. In nucleotides, the CDR3 is TGTGCCAGCAGCAAAGAAATTAGCAATCAGCCCCAGCATTTT. The chain recombines TRBV2 with TRBJ1-5; no clear D. CDR3 length: 14 amino acids. The V end was cut by 6 bases, the J end by 0 bases, with 9 bases between. The germline V gene has CDR1 SNHLY and CDR2 FYNNEI.

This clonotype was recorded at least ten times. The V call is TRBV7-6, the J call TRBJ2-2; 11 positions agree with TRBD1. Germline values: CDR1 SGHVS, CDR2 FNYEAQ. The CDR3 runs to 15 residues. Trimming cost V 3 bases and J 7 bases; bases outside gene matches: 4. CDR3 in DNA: TGTGCCAGCAGCTTGGGGACAGGGGGTTTCGGGGAGCTGTTTTTT. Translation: CASSLGTGGFGELFF.

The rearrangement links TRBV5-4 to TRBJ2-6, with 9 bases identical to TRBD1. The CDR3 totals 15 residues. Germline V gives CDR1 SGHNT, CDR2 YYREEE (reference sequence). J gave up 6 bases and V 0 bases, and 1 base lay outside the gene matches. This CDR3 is CASSLGQGEANVLTF. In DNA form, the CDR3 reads TGTGCCAGCAGCTTGGGACAGGGGGAGGCCAACGTCCTGACTTTC.